These T cell receptor beta chains were read from a single sample in a study of blood T cell repertoires in COVID-19. Produced via immunoSEQ multiplex PCR; TCRdb's table is partial and in-frame only. In the table there are more than 60,000 clones, almost 90% of which are singletons. Sequences were obtained from peripheral blood. Every receptor here comes from a woman aged 50 to 60 with active or convalescent COVID-19. Each CDR3 is given with its conserved first and last residue. Fields, in order: V gene, J gene, D gene, clone size, CDR3 protein, CDR3 DNA. A D gene is named only where the DNA matches it firmly. Some rows mark clone size as missing; the rest say once, few, many or name a class of expanded clone.

V gene: TRBV3-1/TRBV3-2; J gene: TRBJ2-7; D gene: NA; clone size: NA; CDR3 protein: CASSQARRARSYEQYF; CDR3 DNA: TGTGCCAGCAGCCAAGCCAGGCGGGCTCGCTCCTACGAGCAGTACTTC
V gene: TRBV30; J gene: TRBJ1-6; D gene: NA; clone size: NA; CDR3 protein: CAWSWAATYNSPLHF; CDR3 DNA: TGTGCCTGGAGTTGGGCAGCCACCTATAATTCACCCCTCCACTTT
V gene: TRBV19; J gene: TRBJ2-7; D gene: NA; clone size: NA; CDR3 protein: CASTRTGVGLVGEQYF; CDR3 DNA: TGTGCCAGTACCAGGACGGGAGTCGGGTTGGTTGGAGAGCAGTACTTC
V gene: TRBV29-1; J gene: TRBJ2-7; D gene: NA; clone size: once; CDR3 protein: CSVGMQGSYEQYF; CDR3 DNA: TGCAGCGTTGGTATGCAGGGATCCTACGAGCAGTACTTC
V gene: TRBV4-1; J gene: TRBJ1-5; D gene: NA; clone size: NA; CDR3 protein: CASSQGGEPQHF; CDR3 DNA: TGCGCCAGCAGCCAAGGGGGGGAGCCCCAGCATTTT
V gene: TRBV4-2; J gene: TRBJ2-7; D gene: TRBD2; clone size: NA; CDR3 protein: CASSRSGITDEQYF; CDR3 DNA: TGTGCCAGCAGCCGTAGCGGGATAACGGACGAGCAGTACTTC
V gene: TRBV27; J gene: TRBJ2-5; D gene: NA; clone size: NA; CDR3 protein: CASSLGGERETQYF; CDR3 DNA: TGTGCCAGCAGTTTAGGAGGGGAGCGAGAGACCCAGTACTTC
V gene: TRBV6-5; J gene: TRBJ2-7; D gene: TRBD1; clone size: NA; CDR3 protein: CASRGTGENYEQYF; CDR3 DNA: TGTGCCAGCAGAGGGACAGGAGAAAACTACGAGCAGTACTTC
V gene: TRBV4-1; J gene: TRBJ2-7; D gene: TRBD1; clone size: NA; CDR3 protein: CASSQRTGGSTYEQYF; CDR3 DNA: TGCGCCAGCAGCCAGCGAACAGGGGGCTCCACCTACGAGCAGTACTTC
V gene: TRBV30; J gene: TRBJ2-3; D gene: NA; clone size: NA; CDR3 protein: CAWSGGDTQYF; CDR3 DNA: TGTGCCTGGAGTGGAGGGGATACGCAGTATTTT
V gene: TRBV5-4; J gene: TRBJ1-6; D gene: TRBD1; clone size: NA; CDR3 protein: CASSTGTGKFGRSSPLHF; CDR3 DNA: TGTGCCAGCAGCACCGGGACAGGGAAGTTCGGACGATCCTCACCCCTCCACTTT
V gene: TRBV2; J gene: TRBJ1-3; D gene: NA; clone size: NA; CDR3 protein: CASSGQGTGNTIYF; CDR3 DNA: TGTGCCAGCAGTGGCCAGGGCACGGGAAACACCATATATTTT
V gene: TRBV12-3/TRBV12-4; J gene: TRBJ1-5; D gene: NA; clone size: once; CDR3 protein: CASSRNQPQHF; CDR3 DNA: TGTGCCAGCAGTCGGAATCAGCCCCAGCATTTT
V gene: TRBV6-6; J gene: TRBJ2-7; D gene: TRBD1; clone size: NA; CDR3 protein: CASRSQGVGIYEQYF; CDR3 DNA: TGTGCCAGCAGAAGTCAGGGGGTTGGGATCTACGAGCAGTACTTC
V gene: TRBV6-6; J gene: TRBJ2-7; D gene: NA; clone size: NA; CDR3 protein: CASSYPTRSYEQYF; CDR3 DNA: TGTGCCAGCAGTTACCCGACTAGGTCCTACGAGCAGTACTTC
V gene: TRBV7-6; J gene: TRBJ2-3; D gene: TRBD2; clone size: NA; CDR3 protein: CASSLFGGTSGRESDTQYF; CDR3 DNA: TGTGCCAGCAGCTTATTTGGAGGGACTAGCGGGAGGGAATCAGATACGCAGTATTTT
V gene: TRBV30; J gene: TRBJ1-1; D gene: NA; clone size: NA; CDR3 protein: CAWSVQPNTEAFF; CDR3 DNA: TGTGCCTGGAGTGTACAACCCAACACTGAAGCTTTCTTT
V gene: TRBV5-1; J gene: TRBJ2-7; D gene: TRBD1; clone size: NA; CDR3 protein: CASSPGAGGTNSYEQYF; CDR3 DNA: TGCGCCAGCAGCCCCGGGGCAGGGGGCACCAACTCCTACGAGCAGTACTTC
V gene: TRBV15; J gene: TRBJ2-5; D gene: NA; clone size: NA; CDR3 protein: CATSKWGRRIQETQYF; CDR3 DNA: TGTGCCACCAGCAAGTGGGGGCGGAGAATTCAAGAGACCCAGTACTTC
V gene: TRBV21-1; J gene: TRBJ2-7; D gene: NA; clone size: NA; CDR3 protein: CASSKVIAGGYEQYF; CDR3 DNA: TGTGCCAGCAGCAAAGTAATAGCGGGAGGGTACGAGCAGTACTTC
V gene: TRBV21-1; J gene: TRBJ1-5; D gene: NA; clone size: NA; CDR3 protein: CASSPIQQGTGRDQPQHF; CDR3 DNA: TGTGCCAGCAGCCCCATACAACAGGGGACAGGGAGGGATCAGCCCCAGCATTTT
V gene: TRBV19; J gene: TRBJ2-5; D gene: TRBD1; clone size: NA; CDR3 protein: CASSTIRDRGRETQYF; CDR3 DNA: TGTGCCAGTAGTACTATCCGGGACAGGGGGCGAGAGACCCAGTACTTC
V gene: TRBV5-1; J gene: TRBJ1-2; D gene: NA; clone size: NA; CDR3 protein: CASSLAQGSDLYGYTF; CDR3 DNA: TGCGCCAGCAGCTTGGCCCAAGGCAGCGACCTCTATGGCTACACCTTC
V gene: TRBV5-6; J gene: TRBJ2-7; D gene: TRBD2; clone size: once; CDR3 protein: CASASGSSYEQYF; CDR3 DNA: TGTGCCAGCGCTAGCGGGAGCTCCTACGAGCAGTACTTC
V gene: TRBV11-2; J gene: TRBJ2-7; D gene: TRBD2; clone size: few; CDR3 protein: CASSLAGGSLPREQYF; CDR3 DNA: TGTGCCAGCAGCTTAGCCGGCGGGAGCCTACCTCGAGAGCAGTACTTC
V gene: TRBV5-5; J gene: TRBJ2-3; D gene: TRBD2; clone size: NA; CDR3 protein: CASSLAGGQDTQYF; CDR3 DNA: TGTGCCAGCAGCTTAGCGGGAGGTCAGGATACGCAGTATTTT
V gene: TRBV6-6; J gene: TRBJ1-5; D gene: NA; clone size: NA; CDR3 protein: CASKSSGQPQHF; CDR3 DNA: TGTGCCAGCAAGTCCTCCGGGCAGCCCCAGCATTTT
V gene: TRBV3-1/TRBV3-2; J gene: TRBJ1-2; D gene: TRBD1; clone size: NA; CDR3 protein: CASSQDRPGQGLNYGYTF; CDR3 DNA: TGTGCCAGCAGCCAAGACCGTCCGGGACAGGGACTTAACTATGGCTACACCTTC
V gene: TRBV6-4; J gene: TRBJ2-1; D gene: TRBD1; clone size: NA; CDR3 protein: CASSEFSGGTGYNEQFF; CDR3 DNA: TGTGCCAGCAGTGAGTTCTCAGGGGGGACAGGGTACAATGAGCAGTTCTTC
V gene: TRBV9; J gene: TRBJ1-1; D gene: TRBD1; clone size: few; CDR3 protein: CASSATGDPMNTEAFF; CDR3 DNA: TGTGCCAGCAGCGCGACAGGGGACCCAATGAACACTGAAGCTTTCTTT
V gene: TRBV6-5; J gene: TRBJ2-5; D gene: NA; clone size: NA; CDR3 protein: CASSPVRETQYF; CDR3 DNA: TGTGCCAGTTCTCCGGTCAGGGAGACCCAGTACTTC
V gene: TRBV6-1; J gene: TRBJ2-2; D gene: TRBD2; clone size: NA; CDR3 protein: CASSERGSGRTTGELFF; CDR3 DNA: TGTGCCAGCAGTGAACGGGGTAGCGGGAGGACCACCGGGGAGCTGTTTTTT
V gene: TRBV4-1; J gene: TRBJ2-3; D gene: TRBD2; clone size: NA; CDR3 protein: CASSPSLGAGGPTDTQYF; CDR3 DNA: TGCGCCAGCAGCCCCTCTCTGGGGGCGGGAGGGCCCACAGATACGCAGTATTTT
V gene: TRBV7-6; J gene: TRBJ2-7; D gene: NA; clone size: NA; CDR3 protein: CASSPQPAGSYEQYF; CDR3 DNA: TGTGCCAGCAGCCCCCAACCTGCAGGCTCCTACGAGCAGTACTTC
V gene: TRBV7-9; J gene: TRBJ2-1; D gene: TRBD2; clone size: NA; CDR3 protein: CASSLMREGLNEQFF; CDR3 DNA: TGTGCCAGCAGCTTAATGCGGGAGGGCCTCAATGAGCAGTTCTTC
V gene: TRBV5-4; J gene: TRBJ1-2; D gene: NA; clone size: few; CDR3 protein: CASSLVGGSWGYTF; CDR3 DNA: TGTGCCAGCAGCTTGGTTGGGGGCTCCTGGGGCTACACCTTC
V gene: TRBV5-1; J gene: TRBJ2-2; D gene: NA; clone size: NA; CDR3 protein: CASSLIFRQTNTGELFF; CDR3 DNA: TGCGCCAGCAGCTTGATTTTTAGACAGACCAACACCGGGGAGCTGTTTTTT
V gene: TRBV2; J gene: TRBJ2-2; D gene: TRBD1; clone size: NA; CDR3 protein: CASSFDRGTGELFF; CDR3 DNA: TGTGCCAGCAGTTTCGACAGGGGAACCGGGGAGCTGTTTTTT
V gene: TRBV30; J gene: TRBJ2-5; D gene: TRBD2; clone size: once; CDR3 protein: CAWSGVAGETQYF; CDR3 DNA: TGTGCCTGGAGTGGGGTAGCGGGAGAGACCCAGTACTTC
V gene: TRBV30; J gene: TRBJ1-3; D gene: TRBD1; clone size: NA; CDR3 protein: CAWSVTFTGVGNTIYF; CDR3 DNA: TGTGCCTGGAGTGTAACTTTCACAGGGGTCGGAAACACCATATATTTT
V gene: TRBV20-1; J gene: TRBJ2-1; D gene: TRBD2; clone size: NA; CDR3 protein: CSASKSGTSGYNEQFF; CDR3 DNA: TGCAGTGCTAGTAAATCCGGGACTAGCGGGTACAATGAGCAGTTCTTC
V gene: TRBV15; J gene: TRBJ2-5; D gene: NA; clone size: NA; CDR3 protein: CATSRGVGLAETQYF; CDR3 DNA: TGTGCCACCAGCAGAGGGGTGGGGCTAGCGGAGACCCAGTACTTC
V gene: TRBV3-1/TRBV3-2; J gene: TRBJ2-6; D gene: NA; clone size: few; CDR3 protein: CASSQARFRDSGANVLTF; CDR3 DNA: TGTGCCAGCAGCCAAGCCCGATTCAGGGACTCTGGGGCCAACGTCCTGACTTTC
V gene: TRBV27; J gene: TRBJ1-1; D gene: NA; clone size: NA; CDR3 protein: CASSLREVNTEAFF; CDR3 DNA: TGTGCCAGCAGTTTAAGGGAGGTCAACACTGAAGCTTTCTTT
V gene: TRBV2; J gene: TRBJ2-7; D gene: NA; clone size: once; CDR3 protein: CASSDQGSYEQYF; CDR3 DNA: TGTGCCAGCAGTGACCAGGGGTCCTACGAGCAGTACTTC
V gene: TRBV19; J gene: TRBJ1-5; D gene: NA; clone size: NA; CDR3 protein: CASSKTEQQPQHF; CDR3 DNA: TGTGCCAGTAGTAAGACAGAGCAGCAGCCCCAGCATTTT